This T cell receptor beta chain stems from a study of T-cell reconstitution after alpha-beta-depleted transplantation in children. Study results and caveats: Some patients' high day-60 TCRbeta diversity was attributed to recipient cells surviving conditioning. In patients about two months after transplant, alpha-beta T cells reportedly arose from several hundred expanded graft clones. T-cell counts and diversity were attributed mostly to newly produced T cells one year after transplant.

Comments on this clonotype: What it recognizes is unknown.

For TCRbeta, the library was prepared with unique molecular identifiers. TCRdb itself ran the PCR reads through MiXCR, one entry per CDR3 protein. The sample contains about 470,000 distinct CDR3 sequences, around two fifths of which appear only once. This CDR3 region has 12 residues. Germline CDR1 is DFQATT and CDR2 is SNEGSKA (reference sequence). The sequences come from PBMCs, collected before TCRalphabeta/CD19-depleted stem cell transplant. This chain joins TRBV20-1 and TRBJ2-3; TRBD1 is a possible D gene (6 bases). The TCR sequence derives from a girl aged 2 to 10 with aplastic anemia, due to receive a stem cell transplant. DNA of the CDR3: TGCATATCCGCCTGGGGGCCAGATACGCAGTATTTT. Translation gives CISAWGPDTQYF.